The 18 T cell receptor beta chains below were found in one sample sequenced in a study of identical twins. Using its own MiXCR run on the 5' RACE reads, TCRdb lists one record per CDR3 protein. The sample contains hundreds of thousands of distinct CDR3 sequences, 18% of which appear only once. This sample also appeared in a second study, on T cells expressing NK-cell markers.

Sequenced sample: PBMCs. The receptors here all came from a woman aged 18-29 years in good health.

In this sample, this clonotype turned up many times. The chain carries TRBV20-1 and TRBJ2-2; D not resolved. Per germline, CDR1 DFQATT and CDR2 SNEGSKA (reference sequence). The V end lost 4 bases, the J end lost 5 bases, and 11 bases lay between the germline ends. The CDR3 totals 13 residues. The DNA of the CDR3 is TGCAGTGCTATCGGACCTCCGACCGGGGAGCTGTTTTTT. Amino acid sequence: CSAIGPPTGELFF.

The rearrangement uses TRBV7-2 and TRBJ1-2, with 7 nucleotides matching TRBD1. The germline V gene has CDR1 SGHTA and CDR2 FQGNSA. This CDR3 has 15 amino acids. J lost 2 bases, V lost 4 bases, and 7 bases had no gene match. CDR3 in amino acids: CASSSGQRANYGYTF. DNA for the CDR3: TGTGCCAGCAGCTCGGGACAGAGAGCAAACTATGGCTACACCTTC.

This chain uses TRBV29-1 with TRBJ2-7; 10 bases match TRBD1. There are 12 residues in the CDR3. J gave up 5 bases and V 6 bases, and 4 bases lay outside the gene matches. Germline-derived CDR1 and CDR2 are SQVTM and ANQGSEA. The CDR3: CSVTGTGDEQYF. The CDR3 DNA is TGCAGCGTAACCGGGACAGGGGACGAGCAGTACTTC.

The V and J genes are TRBV25-1 and TRBJ1-2; the match to TRBD1 covers 8 bases. J was trimmed by 8 bases and V by 8 bases; bases with no gene match: 4. This CDR3 is built from 11 residues. Germline V gene lookup returns CDR1 MGHDK and CDR2 SYGVNS. CDR3 DNA: TGTGCCAGCGGCCGACAGGGGGGCTACACCTTC. Its translation: CASGRQGGYTF.

This rearrangement joins TRBV20-1 to TRBJ1-1; D is ambiguous. The CDR3 has 13 amino acids. Trimming removed 0 bases at V and 6 bases at J, with 11 bases between. Germline V CDR1 and CDR2: DFQATT, SNEGSKA (reference sequence). DNA for the CDR3: TGCAGTGCTAGAGATGGGTCATTATCTGAAGCTTTCTTT. This encodes CSARDGSLSEAFF.

This clonotype has more than one count but fewer than ten. The V and J genes are TRBV20-1 and TRBJ1-3; D perhaps matches TRBD1 (5 bases). V gave up 2 bases and J gave up 2 bases, with 10 bases separating them. From germline, CDR1 is DFQATT and CDR2 SNEGSKA (reference sequence). The CDR3 contains 14 residues. Here the CDR3 DNA reads TGCAGTGCTAGACAGGGTTCTGCTGGAAACACCATATATTTT. Its protein product is CSARQGSAGNTIYF.

V gene TRBV5-1 combines with J gene TRBJ2-3; 10 bases align to TRBD2. The CDR3 spans 15 residues. V was clipped by 0 bases and J by 4 bases; unmatched bases: 2. From germline, CDR1 is SGHRS and CDR2 YFSETQ. The CDR3 region is CASSLEAGGPDTQYF. The CDR3 DNA reads as TGCGCCAGCAGCTTGGAAGCGGGAGGGCCAGATACGCAGTATTTT.

This clonotype was picked up a small number of times. This sequence joins TRBV7-8 and TRBJ2-1; D may be TRBD2 (5 bases). The CDR3 covers 13 residues. Germline CDR1 and CDR2: SGHVS and FQNEAQ. The V gene lost 7 bases and the J gene lost 9 bases, with 16 bases spanning the gap. CDR3 nucleotides: TGTGCCAGCACCCTTAGCGCCCCCGGTGAGCAGTTCTTC. It translates to CASTLSAPGEQFF.

This chain uses TRBV11-2 with TRBJ2-4, with D possibly being TRBD1 (5 bases). V shed 4 bases and J shed 3 bases, with 16 bases lying between them. CDR1 SGHAT and CDR2 FQNNGV come from the germline V gene. The CDR3 has 16 amino acids. This chain's CDR3 is CASSSTTDDSKNIQYF. The CDR3 DNA follows: TGTGCCAGCAGCTCCACTACCGATGACAGCAAAAACATTCAGTACTTC.

The chain has TRBV12-3 or TRBV12-4 and TRBJ2-4; D is possibly TRBD2 (6 bases). Trimming shortened V by 8 bases and J by 2 bases, and 22 bases separated the two germline ends. The CDR3 runs 17 residues. The CDR3 nucleotides read TGTGCCAGCGGCCTGGGCGGGGCCGCTTCGACCAAAAACATTCAGTACTTC. Its protein is CASGLGGAASTKNIQYF.

This clonotype was detected a few times. V and J are TRBV20-1 and TRBJ1-4; 8 nucleotides line up with TRBD1. Germline CDR1 is DFQATT and CDR2 is SNEGSKA (reference sequence). The CDR3 has 13 residues. With 4 bases clipped from V and 11 bases from J, the junction kept 9 bases outside the gene matches. CDR3 DNA sequence: TGCAGTGCTACCCCTACGACAGGGGAGAAACTGTTTTTT. Translated: CSATPTTGEKLFF.

A few counts support this clonotype. The CDR3 loop is CASRRTGGFNAQYF. DNA of the CDR3: TGCGCCAGCCGACGGACAGGCGGCTTCAATGCGCAGTATTTT. The rearrangement links TRBV5-1 to TRBJ2-3; TRBD1 aligns across 7 bases. This CDR3 comprises 14 residues. Trimming removed 7 bases from V and 10 bases from J; junction bases left unmatched: 15. Germline V CDR1 and CDR2: SGHRS, YFSETQ. Drawing the rest from reference TRBV5-1 and TRBJ2-3, the complete variable domain is KAGVTQTPRYLIKTRGQQVTLSCSPISGHRSVSWYQQTPGQGLQFLFEYFSETQRNKGNFPGRFSGRQFSNSRSEMNVSTLELGDSALYLCASRRTGGFNAQYFGPGTRLTVL.

The V and J genes are TRBV7-6 and TRBJ2-1, with TRBD1 identical over 7 bases. CDR1 SGHVS and CDR2 FNYEAQ come from the germline V gene. This CDR3 is built from 15 residues. The trim removed 0 bases at V and 3 bases at J, leaving 2 bases unmatched. The CDR3: CASSLAGQSYNEQFF. In DNA, the CDR3 is TGTGCCAGCAGCTTAGCGGGACAGAGCTACAATGAGCAGTTCTTC.

The J gene is TRBJ2-7, the V gene TRBV20-1; 8 bases are shared with TRBD2. This CDR3 is built from 13 residues. Germline values: CDR1 DFQATT, CDR2 SNEGSKA (reference sequence). The junction had 5 bases not matched to a gene; V was cut back by 4 bases and J by 3 bases. As DNA, the CDR3 is TGCAGTGCTAAAGCGGGGGTCGACTACGAGCAGTACTTC. Protein sequence: CSAKAGVDYEQYF.

The V call is TRBV7-6, the J call TRBJ2-7; unclear D gene. This CDR3 contains 14 residues. Germline V gene data show CDR1 as SGHVS and CDR2 as FNYEAQ. Trimming left V 1 base short and J 2 bases short, with 9 bases between. The CDR3 loop is CASSLEQETYEQYF. The CDR3, as DNA: TGTGCCAGCAGCTTAGAGCAGGAGACCTACGAGCAGTACTTC.

This clonotype was counted between two and nine times. The rearrangement joins TRBV28 to TRBJ2-3; 13 bases line up with TRBD2. V shed 5 bases, J shed 5 bases, and the junction held 7 bases outside the gene matches. CDR3 length equals 16 residues. Germline CDR1 and CDR2: MDHEN and SYDVKM. The CDR3 here is CASSIPGLAGKDTQYF. CDR3 coding DNA: TGTGCCAGCAGTATCCCGGGACTAGCGGGAAAAGATACGCAGTATTTT.

This clonotype was picked up a small number of times. It is unclear where the CDR3 begins or ends on the DNA, so no DNA is shown, and the CDR3 is as TCRdb lists it. This chain uses TRBV5-1 with TRBJ2-1; the D call of TRBD1 is as the table states it, not checked on the DNA. Germline V CDR1 and CDR2: SGHRS, YFSETQ. The CDR3 is made up of 16 amino acids, end residues included. This CDR3 is CASSSSGEPSYNEQFF.

For the CDR3, the DNA is TGTGCCAGCGTGTACCAGGGGGCTACTGAAGCTTTCTTT. It codes for CASVYQGATEAFF. The rearrangement uses TRBV12-3 or TRBV12-4 and TRBJ1-1; TRBD1 matches 8 bases. V gave up 8 bases and J gave up 5 bases; unmatched junction bases: 7. The CDR3 runs 13 residues.